These 11 T cell receptor beta chains originate from one sample sequenced in a study of cytomegalovirus exposure and HLA in healthy donors. A multiplex PCR was run with 60 Vbeta primers and 13 Jbeta primers. Profiled with immunoSEQ multiplex PCR; TCRdb holds only in-frame clones, not every one. This sample carries about 160,000 clones, 80% to 90% of them seen once, and the ten largest clones take 1.9%. The sample taken for sequencing was PBMCs. These receptor sequences come from a young woman in good health and CMV-seronegative.

The chain carries TRBV19 and TRBJ2-2, with D possibly matching TRBD1 (6 bases). The CDR3 covers 14 residues. Trimming removed 7 bases at V and 5 bases at J, with 14 bases between. Germline CDR1 is LNHDA and CDR2 is SQIVND (reference sequence). CDR3: CASTKGQGTGELFF. DNA of the CDR3: TGTGCCAGTACCAAGGGGCAGGGGACCGGGGAGCTGTTTTTT.

This chain uses TRBV28 with TRBJ1-1; no clear D gene. This CDR3 is 14 amino acids long. V was clipped by 5 bases and J by 3 bases, with 13 bases between them. Germline-derived CDR1 and CDR2 are MDHEN and SYDVKM. The CDR3 coding sequence is TGTGCCAGCAGTGTACCCCGGGGTTACACTGAAGCTTTCTTT. This encodes CASSVPRGYTEAFF.

This chain uses TRBV11-2 with TRBJ2-7; D uncertain. CDR1 and CDR2 (germline): SGHAT, FQNNGV. The CDR3 covers 13 residues. V was cut by 5 bases and J by 2 bases, with 10 bases left in between. The CDR3 coding sequence is TGTGCCAGCAGCCCCCGCGGCACCTACGAGCAGTACTTC. Residues: CASSPRGTYEQYF.

The table lists this clone with a few counts. The chain employs TRBV5-1 and TRBJ2-1, with 10 bases aligning to TRBD1. This CDR3 spans 15 amino acids. Germline CDR1 reads SGHRS; CDR2 reads YFSETQ. V trimming: 3 bases; J trimming: 7 bases; junction bases outside the gene matches: 7. The CDR3 sequence is CASSSPGTGANEQFF. The DNA of the CDR3 is TGCGCCAGCAGCTCTCCCGGGACAGGGGCAAATGAGCAGTTCTTC.

CDR3: CASSETGDTEAFF. DNA for the CDR3: TGTGCCAGCAGTGAAACAGGGGACACTGAAGCTTTCTTT. The chain carries TRBV6-1 and TRBJ1-1; 7 bases match TRBD1. Per germline, CDR1 MNHNS and CDR2 SASEGT. Trimming at V came to 2 bases and at J to 3 bases, leaving 0 bases not matched to a gene. The length of the CDR3 is 13 residues.

This sequence joins TRBV11-2 and TRBJ2-1, with TRBD1 matching over 11 bases. The CDR3 covers 15 residues. Trimming cost V 4 bases and J 2 bases; bases outside gene matches: 1. Germline values: CDR1 SGHAT, CDR2 FQNNGV. The DNA of the CDR3 is TGTGCCAGCAGCTGGGGACAGGGGGCCTACAATGAGCAGTTCTTC. It is translated as CASSWGQGAYNEQFF.

Only a few counts were recorded for this clone. The genes are TRBV6-5 and TRBJ1-1; TRBD1 might be the D (6 bases). Trimming pared 6 bases from V and 1 base from J, leaving 12 bases between. From germline, CDR1 is MNHEY and CDR2 SVGAGI. The CDR3 spans 14 residues. CDR3 amino acids: CASRPQGSNTEAFF. The CDR3 bases are TGTGCCAGCAGACCACAGGGTTCGAACACTGAAGCTTTCTTT.

This clone occurred a few times. V and J are TRBV29-1 and TRBJ1-1; 9 positions agree with TRBD1. The length of the CDR3 is 15 residues. With V trimmed by 0 bases and J by 5 bases, 7 bases remained unmatched. Germline V gives CDR1 SQVTM, CDR2 ANQGSEA. CDR3 DNA: TGCAGCGTTGAAGACACAGGGGGCGCGCGAACTGAAGCTTTCTTT. Translated, it gives CSVEDTGGARTEAFF.

This clone was seen just once. The chain links TRBV20-1 to TRBJ1-1, with 11 bases that match TRBD1. Germline V gene sequence: CDR1 DFQATT, CDR2 SNEGSKA (reference sequence). V lost 5 bases, J lost 7 bases, and 0 bases stayed unmatched. This CDR3 is built from 11 residues. The chain's CDR3 is CSAGTGGEAFF. CDR3 DNA sequence: TGCAGTGCTGGGACAGGGGGTGAAGCTTTCTTT.

A note on this clone: The junction shows a germline mismatch at one end, possibly a read error. This chain links TRBV15 with TRBJ1-1; 7 bases line up with TRBD1. Germline loops: CDR1 LNHNV, CDR2 YYDKDF (reference sequence). This CDR3 region has 14 residues. The CDR3 coding sequence is TGTGCCGCCAGCAGTAGGGGGCGAAACACTGAAGCTTTCTTT. It is translated as CAASSRGRNTEAFF.

V usage is TRBV11-3 and J usage is TRBJ2-1, with 7 bases lining up with TRBD2. V gave up 2 bases and J gave up 7 bases; unmatched junction bases: 5. CDR1 and CDR2 (germline): SGHNT, YENEEA. This CDR3 is built from 14 residues. The CDR3 sequence: CASSLRGSGNEQFF. As DNA, the CDR3 is TGTGCCAGCAGCTTACGCGGGAGTGGGAATGAGCAGTTCTTC.